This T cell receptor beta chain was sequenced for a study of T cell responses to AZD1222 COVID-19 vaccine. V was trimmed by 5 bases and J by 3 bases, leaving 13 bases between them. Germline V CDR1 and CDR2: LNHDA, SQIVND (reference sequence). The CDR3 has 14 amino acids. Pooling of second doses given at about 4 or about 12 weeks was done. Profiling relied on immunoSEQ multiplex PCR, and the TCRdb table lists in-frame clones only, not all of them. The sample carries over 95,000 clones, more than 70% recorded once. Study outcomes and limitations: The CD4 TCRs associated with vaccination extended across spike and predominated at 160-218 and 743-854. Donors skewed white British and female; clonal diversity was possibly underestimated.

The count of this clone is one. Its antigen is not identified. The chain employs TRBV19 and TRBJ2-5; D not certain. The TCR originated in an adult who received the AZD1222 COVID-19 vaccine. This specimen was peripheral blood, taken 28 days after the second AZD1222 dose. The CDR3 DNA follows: TGTGCCAGTAGTCCCCGGCCAAGGGAAGAGACCCAGTACTTC. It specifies CASSPRPREETQYF.